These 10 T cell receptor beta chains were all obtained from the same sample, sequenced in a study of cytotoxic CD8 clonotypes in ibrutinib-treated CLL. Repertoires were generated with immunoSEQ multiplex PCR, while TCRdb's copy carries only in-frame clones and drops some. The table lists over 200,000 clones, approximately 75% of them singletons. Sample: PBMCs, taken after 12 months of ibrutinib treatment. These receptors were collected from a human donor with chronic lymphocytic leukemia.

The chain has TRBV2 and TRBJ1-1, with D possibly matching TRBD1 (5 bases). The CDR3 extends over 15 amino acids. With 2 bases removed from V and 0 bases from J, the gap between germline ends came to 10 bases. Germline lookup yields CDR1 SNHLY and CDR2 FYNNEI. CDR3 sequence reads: CASSERGRMNTEAFF. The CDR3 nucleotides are TGTGCCAGCAGTGAAAGGGGAAGGATGAACACTGAAGCTTTCTTT.

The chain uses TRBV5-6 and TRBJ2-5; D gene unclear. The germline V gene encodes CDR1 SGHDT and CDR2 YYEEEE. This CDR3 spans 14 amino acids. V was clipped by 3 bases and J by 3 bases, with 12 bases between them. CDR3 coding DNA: TGTGCCAGCAGCTCACCCCCTGGGGAAGAGACCCAGTACTTC. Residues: CASSSPPGEETQYF.

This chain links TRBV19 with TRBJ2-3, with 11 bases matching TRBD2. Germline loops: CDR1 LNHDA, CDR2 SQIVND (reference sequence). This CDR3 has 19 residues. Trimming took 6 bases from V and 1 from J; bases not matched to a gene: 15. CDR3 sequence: CASSPPRTSGYWGTDTQYF. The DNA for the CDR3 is TGTGCCAGTAGCCCCCCAAGGACTAGCGGGTACTGGGGCACAGATACGCAGTATTTT.

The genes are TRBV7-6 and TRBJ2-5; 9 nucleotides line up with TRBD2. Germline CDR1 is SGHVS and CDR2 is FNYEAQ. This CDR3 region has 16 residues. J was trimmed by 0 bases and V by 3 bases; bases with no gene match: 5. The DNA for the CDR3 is TGTGCCAGCAGCTTGGGGCTAGCGGGATACCAAGAGACCCAGTACTTC. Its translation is CASSLGLAGYQETQYF.

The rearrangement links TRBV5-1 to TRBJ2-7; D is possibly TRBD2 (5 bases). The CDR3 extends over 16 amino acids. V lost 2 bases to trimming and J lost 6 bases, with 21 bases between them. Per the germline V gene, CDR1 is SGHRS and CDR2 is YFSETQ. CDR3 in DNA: TGCGCCAGCAGCTTAATCCTCCTCCAAGGGAGCGGCGAGCAGTACTTC. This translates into CASSLILLQGSGEQYF.

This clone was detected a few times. CDR3 loop: CASSVQGAYNEQFF. The CDR3 DNA follows: TGTGCCAGCAGCGTACAGGGGGCCTACAATGAGCAGTTCTTC. V and J are TRBV9 and TRBJ2-1, with 7 nucleotides matching TRBD1. This CDR3 is 14 amino acids long. Germline CDR1 is SGDLS and CDR2 is YYNGEE. Unmatched junction bases numbered 0, after V lost 1 base and J lost 2 bases.

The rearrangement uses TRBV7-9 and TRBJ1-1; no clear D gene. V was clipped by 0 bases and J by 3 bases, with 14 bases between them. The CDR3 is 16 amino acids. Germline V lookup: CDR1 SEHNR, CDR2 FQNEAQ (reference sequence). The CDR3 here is CASSLALAIGDTEAFF. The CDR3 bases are TGTGCCAGCAGCTTAGCGTTGGCAATCGGGGACACTGAAGCTTTCTTT.

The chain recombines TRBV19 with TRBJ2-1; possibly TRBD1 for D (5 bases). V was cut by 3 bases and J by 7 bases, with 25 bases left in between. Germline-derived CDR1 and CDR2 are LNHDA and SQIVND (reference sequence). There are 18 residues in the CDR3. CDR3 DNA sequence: TGTGCCAGTAGTATTCCCAAAGCCCAGGGTTTTAACTTGAATGAGCAGTTCTTC. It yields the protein CASSIPKAQGFNLNEQFF.

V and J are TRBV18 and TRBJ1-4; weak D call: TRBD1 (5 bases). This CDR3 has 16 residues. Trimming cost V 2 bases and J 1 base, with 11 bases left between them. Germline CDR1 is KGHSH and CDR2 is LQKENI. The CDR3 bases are TGTGCCAGCTCACCAGAGGGGACTTTAACTAATGAAAAACTGTTTTTT. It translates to CASSPEGTLTNEKLFF.

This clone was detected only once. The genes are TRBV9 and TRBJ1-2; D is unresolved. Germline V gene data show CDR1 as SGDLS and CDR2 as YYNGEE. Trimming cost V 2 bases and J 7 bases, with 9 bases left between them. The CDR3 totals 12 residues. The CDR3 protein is CASSVGPGGYTF. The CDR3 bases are TGTGCCAGCAGCGTGGGCCCGGGTGGCTACACCTTC.